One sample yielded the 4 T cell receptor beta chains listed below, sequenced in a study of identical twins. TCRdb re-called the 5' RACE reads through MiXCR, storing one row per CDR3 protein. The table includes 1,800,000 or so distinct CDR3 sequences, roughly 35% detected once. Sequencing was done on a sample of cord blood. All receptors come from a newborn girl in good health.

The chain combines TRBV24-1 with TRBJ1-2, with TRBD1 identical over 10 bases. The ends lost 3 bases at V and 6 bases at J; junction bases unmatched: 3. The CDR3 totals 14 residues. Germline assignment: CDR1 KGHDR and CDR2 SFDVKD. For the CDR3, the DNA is TGTGCCACCAGTGATCCCGGACAGGGGGATGGCTACACCTTC. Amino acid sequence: CATSDPGQGDGYTF.

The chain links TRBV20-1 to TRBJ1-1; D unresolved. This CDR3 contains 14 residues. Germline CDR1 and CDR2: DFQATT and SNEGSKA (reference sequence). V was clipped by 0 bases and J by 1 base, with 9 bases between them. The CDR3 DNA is TGCAGTGCTAGAGACCTCCGAGGGAACACTGAAGCTTTCTTT. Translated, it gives CSARDLRGNTEAFF.

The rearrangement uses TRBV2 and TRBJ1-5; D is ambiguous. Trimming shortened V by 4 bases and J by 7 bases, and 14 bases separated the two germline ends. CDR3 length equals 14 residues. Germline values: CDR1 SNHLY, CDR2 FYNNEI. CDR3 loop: CASSGRGFGQPQHF. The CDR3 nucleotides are TGTGCCAGCAGTGGAAGAGGGTTCGGGCAGCCCCAGCATTTT. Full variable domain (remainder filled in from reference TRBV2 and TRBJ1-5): EPEVTQTPSHQVTQMGQEVILRCVPISNHLYFYWYRQILGQKVEFLVSFYNNEISEKSEIFDDQFSVERPDGSNFTLKIRSTKLEDSAMYFCASSGRGFGQPQHFGDGTRLSIL.

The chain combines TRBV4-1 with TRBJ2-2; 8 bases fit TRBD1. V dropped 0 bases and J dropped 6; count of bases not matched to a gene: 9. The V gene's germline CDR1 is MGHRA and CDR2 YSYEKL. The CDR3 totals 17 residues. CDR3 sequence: CASSQDPTGGRPGELFF. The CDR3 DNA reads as TGCGCCAGCAGCCAAGATCCCACAGGGGGTCGGCCCGGGGAGCTGTTTTTT.